What follows are 25 T cell receptor beta chains derived from one specimen sequenced in a study of T cells after yellow fever vaccination. TCRdb passed the 5' RACE reads through MiXCR, listing each CDR3 protein once. Of 450,000 to 600,000 distinct CDR3 sequences in the sample, about a sixth were seen once. The material was PBMCs, obtained 5 to 6 days after the first yellow fever vaccination. The receptors derive from a man between 18 and 29 years old who received the YFV17D yellow fever vaccine.

The rearrangement uses TRBV12-3 or TRBV12-4 and TRBJ1-2, with 7 bases matching TRBD1. Unmatched junction bases numbered 7, after V lost 6 bases and J lost 6 bases. The CDR3 is 13 residues long. The CDR3 DNA reads as TGTGCCAGCAGCCCTGACAGGGCTAATGGCTACACCTTC. Residues: CASSPDRANGYTF.

The V and J genes are TRBV6-1 and TRBJ1-1, with 7 bases lining up with TRBD1. V lost 7 bases to trimming and J lost 1 base; unmatched junction nucleotides: 15. Germline V CDR1 and CDR2: MNHNS, SASEGT. The CDR3 extends over 17 amino acids. CDR3 in DNA: TGTGCCAGCACCCGTGCCGGAGGGGGCGAAACGAACACTGAAGCTTTCTTT. Translated, it gives CASTRAGGGETNTEAFF.

The J gene is TRBJ2-3, the V gene TRBV29-1; D is perhaps TRBD2 (6 bases). Germline CDR1 is SQVTM and CDR2 is ANQGSEA. This CDR3 has 13 amino acids. V lost 4 bases, J lost 5 bases, and 13 bases lay in between. Here the CDR3 DNA reads TGCAGCGTTGTTGGCGGGGTTGAAGATACGCAGTATTTT. It is translated as CSVVGGVEDTQYF.

This chain joins TRBV28 and TRBJ2-1; TRBD1 or TRBD2 may be the D gene (6 bases each). Trimming removed 3 bases from V and 8 bases from J, with 14 bases in between. Germline V gene sequence: CDR1 MDHEN, CDR2 SYDVKM. The CDR3 covers 14 residues. CDR3 residues: CASSFGGTRDEQFF. DNA for the CDR3: TGTGCCAGCAGTTTCGGGGGCACGAGGGATGAGCAGTTCTTC.

The V call is TRBV12-3 or TRBV12-4, the J call TRBJ1-4, with a possible D match to TRBD1 (5 bases). Trimming took 1 base from V and 8 from J, leaving 11 bases between them. The CDR3 is made up of 14 amino acids. In DNA form, the CDR3 reads TGTGCCAGCAGTTTAGGCAGGGTGTCCGAAAAACTGTTTTTT. It is translated as CASSLGRVSEKLFF.

This clonotype turned up a few times. This rearrangement joins TRBV5-1 to TRBJ1-1, with no clear D. The CDR3 consists of 15 residues. Germline V lookup: CDR1 SGHRS, CDR2 YFSETQ. Trimming took off 4 bases at V and 0 bases at J, with 13 bases between the two ends. CDR3 nucleotides: TGCGCCAGCAGCCCCCGTAGCAGGTTGAACACTGAAGCTTTCTTT. It encodes CASSPRSRLNTEAFF.

V and J are TRBV18 and TRBJ2-1, with a possible D match to TRBD2 (6 bases). CDR1 KGHSH and CDR2 LQKENI come from the germline V gene. The V and J ends lost 4 bases and 2 bases respectively, with 15 bases between them. There are 16 residues in the CDR3. CDR3 coding DNA: TGTGCCAGCTCACTTCCTCCGGGGGACCCCTACAATGAGCAGTTCTTC. Amino acids: CASSLPPGDPYNEQFF. The complete variable domain, with remaining parts taken from reference TRBV18 and TRBJ2-1, reads NAGVMQNPRHLVRRRGQEARLRCSPMKGHSHVYWYRQLPEEGLKFMVYLQKENIIDESGMPKERFSAEFPKEGPSILRIQQVVRGDSAAYFCASSLPPGDPYNEQFFGPGTRLTVL.

There are many counts of this clonotype. This rearrangement joins TRBV12-3 or TRBV12-4 to TRBJ2-1; tentative D call: TRBD2 (5 bases). This CDR3 spans 14 amino acids. V was shortened by 3 bases and J by 3 bases, with 9 bases between the two germline ends. CDR3 sequence reads: CASSLRANYNEQFF. The CDR3 bases are TGTGCCAGCAGTTTGCGGGCCAACTACAATGAGCAGTTCTTC.

This chain uses TRBV6-5 with TRBJ1-3; 7 nucleotides agree with TRBD1. The CDR3 extends over 14 amino acids. V lost 5 bases to trimming and J lost 2 bases; unmatched junction nucleotides: 3. Germline CDR1 is MNHEY and CDR2 is SVGAGI. The CDR3 region has the DNA TGTGCCAGCAGTAACAGGGGTACTGGAAACACCATATATTTT. It is translated as CASSNRGTGNTIYF.

There are a few counts of this clonotype. The rearrangement uses TRBV12-3 or TRBV12-4 and TRBJ1-6, with no clear D. V lost 3 bases to trimming and J lost 7 bases, with 7 bases between them. The CDR3 runs 13 residues. CDR3: CASSFGENSPLHF. The DNA for the CDR3 is TGTGCCAGCAGTTTTGGGGAGAATTCACCCCTCCACTTT.

The chain has TRBV29-1 and TRBJ1-2; TRBD1 matches 7 bases. Losses at the gene ends were 8 bases for V and 3 bases for J; bases not matched to a gene: 6. Germline CDR1 SQVTM, CDR2 ANQGSEA. This CDR3 is built from 12 residues. CDR3 sequence reads: CSLWTGDYGYTF. In nucleotides, the CDR3 is TGCAGCCTCTGGACAGGAGACTATGGCTACACCTTC. Full variable domain (rest looked up from reference TRBV29-1 and TRBJ1-2): SAVISQKPSRDICQRGTSLTIQCQVDSQVTMMFWYRQQPGQSLTLIATANQGSEATYESGFVIDKFPISRPNLTFSTLTVSNMSPEDSSIYLCSLWTGDYGYTFGSGTRLTVV.

There are a few counts of this clonotype. V is TRBV12-3 or TRBV12-4 and J is TRBJ1-5; no firm D call. The V end lost 6 bases, the J end lost 7 bases, and 10 bases lay between the germline ends. The CDR3 is 12 residues long. The CDR3 region is CASSPSQQPQHF. The CDR3 coding sequence is TGTGCCAGCAGCCCCTCTCAACAGCCCCAGCATTTT.

The chain uses TRBV7-2 and TRBJ2-5; TRBD1 might be the D (5 bases). The ends were cut back, 0 bases at V and 5 bases at J, with 16 bases in the middle. The CDR3 spans 16 residues. Germline V gives CDR1 SGHTA, CDR2 FQGNSA. CDR3 bases: TGTGCCAGCAGCTTAGCAGCAGGGCGCTGTGGGGAGACCCAGTACTTC. Its translation: CASSLAAGRCGETQYF.

J is TRBJ1-2 and V is TRBV6-2 or TRBV6-3, with TRBD1 matching over 7 bases. V shed 6 bases and J 0 bases; nucleotides not matched to a gene: 1. The CDR3 is made up of 13 amino acids. From germline, CDR1 is MNHEY and CDR2 SVGEGT. As DNA, the CDR3 is TGTGCCAGCAGGACAGGGACTAACTATGGCTACACCTTC. The encoded protein is CASRTGTNYGYTF.

This clonotype was found a few times. The chain combines TRBV10-3 with TRBJ2-1; D remains unclear. Germline V gives CDR1 ENHRY, CDR2 SYGVKD. V lost 7 bases and J lost 7, with 8 bases in between. The CDR3 is 11 amino acids. This CDR3 is CAIMNRNEQFF. The CDR3 DNA is TGTGCCATCATGAATCGGAATGAGCAGTTCTTC.

The chain carries TRBV25-1 and TRBJ2-7; D perhaps matches TRBD1 (5 bases). The V and J ends lost 4 bases and 6 bases respectively, with 16 bases between them. The CDR3 contains 14 residues. CDR1 is MGHDK, CDR2 SYGVNS, per germline. CDR3 in amino acids: CASSVGQGASEQYF. CDR3 DNA: TGTGCCAGCAGTGTGGGGCAGGGCGCTTCCGAGCAGTACTTC.

The chain couples TRBV27 to TRBJ1-5, with D unclear. The length of the CDR3 is 15 residues. V lost 2 bases, J lost 0 bases, and 8 bases lay in between. Germline CDR1 reads MNHEY; CDR2 reads SMNVEV (reference sequence). CDR3 protein: CASSLHIYSNQPQHF. DNA for the CDR3: TGTGCCAGCAGTTTACACATTTATAGCAATCAGCCCCAGCATTTT.

The chain joins TRBV5-6 to TRBJ1-1; 9 bases align to TRBD1. Unmatched junction bases numbered 6, after V lost 4 bases and J lost 5 bases. Germline CDR1 SGHDT, CDR2 YYEEEE. The CDR3 extends over 14 amino acids. The CDR3 nucleotides are TGTGCCAGCAGCACCATGGACAGGGGTACTGAAGCTTTCTTT. Residues: CASSTMDRGTEAFF.

The chain uses TRBV7-2 and TRBJ2-3; D call uncertain. V lost 7 bases and J 0 bases, leaving 8 bases between the germline ends. The CDR3 has 13 residues. CDR1 SGHTA and CDR2 FQGNSA come from the germline V gene. CDR3 nucleotide sequence: TGTGCCAGCACTTGGGGAAGCACAGATACGCAGTATTTT. Protein sequence: CASTWGSTDTQYF.

The chain has TRBV4-1 and TRBJ1-1, with D possibly being TRBD1 (6 bases). V was pared by 0 bases and J by 3 bases, with 14 bases between. CDR1 MGHRA and CDR2 YSYEKL come from the germline V gene. CDR3 size: 16 residues. The CDR3 sequence: CASSQDRGRGHTEAFF. As DNA, the CDR3 is TGCGCCAGCAGCCAAGATCGGGGGCGGGGGCACACTGAAGCTTTCTTT.

This clonotype has just a few counts. This chain links TRBV7-9 with TRBJ2-7; the D is unclear. The CDR3 has 13 residues. Per the germline V gene, CDR1 is SEHNR and CDR2 is FQNEAQ (reference sequence). The germline V and J ends were trimmed by 1 base and 6 bases, with 10 bases remaining between them. The CDR3 is CASSLGSTSEQYF. The DNA for the CDR3 is TGTGCCAGCAGCTTAGGATCTACTTCCGAGCAGTACTTC.

There are a few counts of this clonotype. The CDR3 sequence is CASSPGVAGGQETQYF. The DNA for the CDR3 is TGTGCCAGCAGCCCCGGAGTAGCGGGAGGCCAAGAGACCCAGTACTTC. The rearrangement joins TRBV5-5 to TRBJ2-5; 10 bases line up with TRBD2. The germline CDR1 and CDR2 sequences are SGHKS and YYEKEE (reference sequence). J gave up 1 base and V 4 bases, and 7 bases lay outside the gene matches. The CDR3 loop spans 16 amino acids.

The rearrangement joins TRBV20-1 to TRBJ2-7; no definite D call. The CDR3 runs to 13 residues. Germline V gene data show CDR1 as DFQATT and CDR2 as SNEGSKA (reference sequence). V was clipped by 1 base and J by 5 bases, with 12 bases between them. Here the CDR3 DNA reads TGCAGTGCTAGAGGTTCCGGAGTAAACGAGCAGTACGTC. Residues: CSARGSGVNEQYV.

The chain recombines TRBV6-5 with TRBJ2-7; the match to TRBD2 covers 10 bases. The CDR3 runs to 16 residues. Trimming cost V 2 bases and J 2 bases; bases outside gene matches: 6. Germline lookup yields CDR1 MNHEY and CDR2 SVGAGI. The CDR3 bases are TGTGCCAGCAGTTACGGTAGCGGGGGGTCCACCTACGAGCAGTACGTC. Encoded protein: CASSYGSGGSTYEQYV.

The J gene is TRBJ1-1, the V gene TRBV4-2, with D possibly TRBD1 on 5 matching bases. The V and J ends lost 0 bases and 5 bases respectively, with 13 bases between them. CDR3 size: 15 residues. Germline V gene data show CDR1 as LGHNA and CDR2 as YNFKEQ. The CDR3 spells CASSQDRVLRTEAFF. The CDR3 bases are TGTGCCAGCAGCCAAGACAGGGTTCTGAGAACTGAAGCTTTCTTT.